A single sample gave rise to the 24 T cell receptor beta chains below, sequenced in a study of cytomegalovirus exposure and HLA in healthy donors. Assay: immunoSEQ multiplex PCR; the TCRdb copy retains only in-frame clones and omits some. The sample has 55,000 to 80,000 clones, 95% seen once. The sequenced sample was PBMCs. These receptors all come from a woman between 18 and 29 years old in good health and CMV-seropositive.

The gene calls are TRBV4-3 and TRBJ1-2; D is unresolved. The ends were cut back, 2 bases at V and 0 bases at J, with 10 bases in the middle. The CDR3 is 15 residues long. Germline V lookup: CDR1 LGHNA, CDR2 YSLEER. The CDR3 nucleotides read TGCGCCAGCAGCCAACTAACGGGAACTAACTATGGCTACACCTTC. Translating it yields CASSQLTGTNYGYTF.

The chain uses TRBV7-2 and TRBJ2-3; unclear D gene. V shed 3 bases and J shed 6 bases, with 7 bases lying between them. The CDR3 runs to 12 residues. Germline CDR1 and CDR2: SGHTA and FQGNSA. The CDR3 reads CASSFSEDTQYF. The CDR3 DNA follows: TGTGCCAGCAGCTTCTCGGAGGATACGCAGTATTTT.

V and J are TRBV4-2 and TRBJ2-5, with D possibly being TRBD1 (7 bases). The CDR3 runs to 15 residues. V gave up 4 bases and J gave up 5 bases, with 17 bases separating them. CDR1 and CDR2 (germline): LGHNA, YNFKEQ. CDR3 nucleotide sequence: TGTGCCAGCAGCCTTCTCGCAGGGGGAGGTGAGACCCAGTACTTC. As protein: CASSLLAGGGETQYF.

This chain uses TRBV28 with TRBJ1-3; D may be TRBD1 (5 bases). Trimming shortened V by 7 bases and J by 1 base, and 11 bases separated the two germline ends. Germline V gene sequence: CDR1 MDHEN, CDR2 SYDVKM. CDR3 length: 14 amino acids. This CDR3 is CASTPGGSGNTIYF. The CDR3, as DNA: TGTGCCAGCACCCCCGGGGGGTCTGGAAACACCATATATTTT.

The rearrangement uses TRBV27 and TRBJ1-1; possibly TRBD1 for D (5 bases). Germline V gene data show CDR1 as MNHEY and CDR2 as SMNVEV (reference sequence). Deletions cut 4 bases from V and 5 bases from J, with 11 bases between. CDR3 length equals 13 residues. CDR3 DNA sequence: TGTGCCAGCAGTTCCCAAGGGGTAACTGAAGCTTTCTTT. Encoded protein: CASSSQGVTEAFF.

The chain employs TRBV2 and TRBJ2-2; 13 bases fit TRBD2. V was clipped by 5 bases and J by 6 bases; unmatched bases: 3. Germline CDR1 SNHLY, CDR2 FYNNEI. This CDR3 has 15 residues. CDR3 protein: CASSSGLAGAGELFF. CDR3 nucleotide sequence: TGTGCCAGCAGTTCAGGACTAGCGGGAGCCGGGGAGCTGTTTTTT.

V gene TRBV5-1 combines with J gene TRBJ2-6, with unresolved D. The CDR3 consists of 13 residues. The ends were cut back, 7 bases at V and 0 bases at J, with 5 bases in the middle. Per the germline V gene, CDR1 is SGHRS and CDR2 is YFSETQ. CDR3 sequence: CASGISGANVLTF. The CDR3 nucleotides read TGCGCCAGCGGCATCTCTGGGGCCAACGTCCTGACTTTC.

This chain joins TRBV27 and TRBJ1-2; D not certain. The CDR3 contains 13 residues. Germline V gene data show CDR1 as MNHEY and CDR2 as SMNVEV (reference sequence). The ends were cut back, 3 bases at V and 5 bases at J, with 10 bases in the middle. CDR3 amino acids: CASSFPGGYGYTF. In DNA form, the CDR3 reads TGTGCCAGCAGTTTCCCGGGAGGATATGGCTACACCTTC.

The J gene is TRBJ1-2, the V gene TRBV5-1, with a tentative D call TRBD1 (6 bases). CDR1 is SGHRS, CDR2 YFSETQ, per germline. The V end was cut by 4 bases, the J end by 1 base, with 14 bases between. This CDR3 region has 15 residues. The CDR3 DNA follows: TGCGCCAGCAGCCTAACAGGGAGAGGTAACTATGGCTACACCTTC. Translation: CASSLTGRGNYGYTF.

The V call is TRBV30, the J call TRBJ1-3; D not resolved. V was pared by 8 bases and J by 4 bases, with 9 bases between. The CDR3 spans 11 residues. Germline V gene data show CDR1 as GTSNPN and CDR2 as SVGIG (reference sequence). The CDR3 loop reads CASTWGNTIYF. As DNA, the CDR3 is TGTGCCAGCACCTGGGGAAACACCATATATTTT.

This clone was counted a single time. The rearrangement links TRBV5-1 to TRBJ2-1; TRBD1 matches 9 bases. Germline assignment: CDR1 SGHRS and CDR2 YFSETQ. Trimming cost V 2 bases and J 6 bases; bases outside gene matches: 6. The CDR3 spans 15 residues. CDR3 in amino acids: CASSLPGQGVNEQFF. In DNA form, the CDR3 reads TGCGCCAGCAGCTTACCGGGACAGGGCGTCAATGAGCAGTTCTTC. Based on the CDR3 plus reference TRBV5-1 and TRBJ2-1, the full variable domain is KAGVTQTPRYLIKTRGQQVTLSCSPISGHRSVSWYQQTPGQGLQFLFEYFSETQRNKGNFPGRFSGRQFSNSRSEMNVSTLELGDSALYLCASSLPGQGVNEQFFGPGTRLTVL.

CDR3 amino acids: CASSSGVDTQYF. Here the CDR3 DNA reads TGTGCCAGCAGCTCGGGGGTAGATACGCAGTATTTT. The chain couples TRBV11-3 to TRBJ2-3, with D tentatively TRBD2 (6 bases). There are 12 residues in the CDR3. The germline V and J ends were trimmed by 4 bases and 5 bases, with 7 bases remaining between them. Germline V gene lookup returns CDR1 SGHNT and CDR2 YENEEA.

V is TRBV6-4 and J is TRBJ1-1, with 8 bases lining up with TRBD1. Germline V lookup: CDR1 MRHNA, CDR2 SNTAGT. This CDR3 spans 14 amino acids. V lost 7 bases to trimming and J lost 6 bases; unmatched junction nucleotides: 10. The CDR3 DNA is TGTGCCAGCATTTATACAGGGGGGTATTCTGAAGCTTTCTTT. Translated: CASIYTGGYSEAFF.

The genes are TRBV9 and TRBJ2-1; a weak D match, TRBD2 (6 bases). The CDR3 is 15 amino acids. V lost 1 base to trimming and J lost 8 bases, with 16 bases between them. Germline lookup yields CDR1 SGDLS and CDR2 YYNGEE. The CDR3 reads CASSVSGPRGDEQFF. The DNA of the CDR3 is TGTGCCAGCAGCGTAAGCGGGCCCCGCGGGGATGAGCAGTTCTTC.

The chain recombines TRBV15 with TRBJ2-1; 10 bases align to TRBD1. The J segment lost 6 bases and the V segment lost 5 bases, leaving 16 bases of the junction unmatched. CDR3 length: 18 residues. CDR1 and CDR2 from the germline V gene are LNHNV and YYDKDF (reference sequence). Written as DNA, the CDR3 is TGTGCCACCAGCTCCCGGACAGGGGGTCTTAGGCGCGCCAATGAGCAGTTCTTC. Its translation is CATSSRTGGLRRANEQFF.

This clone was counted once. The chain joins TRBV5-1 to TRBJ2-1, with 8 bases lining up with TRBD2. The germline V gene encodes CDR1 SGHRS and CDR2 YFSETQ. CDR3 length: 14 amino acids. The V segment lost 4 bases and the J segment 7 bases; nucleotides outside the gene matches: 7. This CDR3 reads CASSLQRENNEQFF. The CDR3 DNA is TGCGCCAGCAGCCTACAGCGGGAGAATAATGAGCAGTTCTTC.

The rearrangement links TRBV7-9 to TRBJ2-7; 7 nucleotides agree with TRBD1. Losses at the gene ends were 5 bases for V and 3 bases for J; bases not matched to a gene: 7. CDR1 is SEHNR, CDR2 FQNEAQ, per germline (reference sequence). CDR3 length: 14 residues. CDR3 loop: CASSHRDRNYEQYF. The CDR3 bases are TGTGCCAGCAGCCACCGGGACAGAAACTACGAGCAGTACTTC.

This rearrangement joins TRBV30 to TRBJ2-1; a possible D gene is TRBD1 (6 bases). Germline values: CDR1 GTSNPN, CDR2 SVGIG (reference sequence). Trimming left V 5 bases short and J 4 bases short, with 15 bases between. The CDR3 contains 14 residues. In DNA, the CDR3 is TGTGCCTGGGATAGGGGGTCTCGGTACAATGAGCAGTTCTTC. Amino acid sequence: CAWDRGSRYNEQFF.

J is TRBJ2-5 and V is TRBV29-1; possible D gene TRBD2, 5 bases. The CDR3 is made up of 15 amino acids. Per the germline V gene, CDR1 is SQVTM and CDR2 is ANQGSEA. V lost 3 bases and J lost 7, with 21 bases in between. The CDR3 loop is CSVEGLSRHGGTQYF. In DNA form, the CDR3 reads TGCAGCGTTGAGGGTTTGAGCAGGCACGGAGGGACCCAGTACTTC. Based on the CDR3 plus reference TRBV29-1 and TRBJ2-5, the full variable domain is SAVISQKPSRDICQRGTSLTIQCQVDSQVTMMFWYRQQPGQSLTLIATANQGSEATYESGFVIDKFPISRPNLTFSTLTVSNMSPEDSSIYLCSVEGLSRHGGTQYFGPGTRLLVL.

In this sample, this clone turned up once. The chain is built from TRBV7-9 and TRBJ1-2; D might be TRBD1 (6 bases). The CDR3 loop spans 14 amino acids. V was cut by 6 bases and J by 4 bases, with 15 bases left in between. Germline values: CDR1 SEHNR, CDR2 FQNEAQ (reference sequence). The CDR3 sequence: CASSAPGGFYGYTF. CDR3 nucleotides: TGTGCCAGCAGTGCCCCGGGGGGCTTCTATGGCTACACCTTC.

The chain is built from TRBV7-8 and TRBJ1-3, with unresolved D. The V gene's germline CDR1 is SGHVS and CDR2 FQNEAQ. With 2 bases removed from V and 0 bases from J, the gap between germline ends came to 26 bases. CDR3 length: 21 residues. CDR3 protein: CASSLTPSGGRPLSSGNTIYF. The CDR3 DNA reads TGTGCCAGCAGCTTAACCCCCTCTGGAGGCAGACCGCTCTCCTCTGGAAACACCATATATTTT.

This clone was seen just once. This chain joins TRBV27 and TRBJ1-3; D is possibly TRBD1 (5 bases). V lost 2 bases and J 0 bases, leaving 8 bases between the germline ends. The CDR3 loop spans 15 amino acids. Germline loops: CDR1 MNHEY, CDR2 SMNVEV (reference sequence). CDR3 loop: CASSLSGASGNTIYF. The CDR3 coding sequence is TGTGCCAGCAGTTTAAGCGGGGCCTCTGGAAACACCATATATTTT.

This clone was counted a single time. The chain employs TRBV7-8 and TRBJ2-3; 7 bases agree with TRBD2. The CDR3 runs 16 residues. The junction had 12 bases not matched to a gene; V was cut back by 5 bases and J by 4 bases. The germline CDR1 and CDR2 sequences are SGHVS and FQNEAQ. CDR3 region: CASSNSGGRHSDTQYF. CDR3 bases: TGTGCCAGCAGCAACTCGGGCGGGAGACACTCAGATACGCAGTATTTT.

J is TRBJ2-3 and V is TRBV2; possible D gene TRBD1, 5 bases. The ends were cut back, 7 bases at V and 1 base at J, with 12 bases in the middle. Germline V gives CDR1 SNHLY, CDR2 FYNNEI. The CDR3 runs to 14 residues. The CDR3 coding sequence is TGTGCCAGCACAAGACAGACAGGCACAGATACGCAGTATTTT. It specifies CASTRQTGTDTQYF.